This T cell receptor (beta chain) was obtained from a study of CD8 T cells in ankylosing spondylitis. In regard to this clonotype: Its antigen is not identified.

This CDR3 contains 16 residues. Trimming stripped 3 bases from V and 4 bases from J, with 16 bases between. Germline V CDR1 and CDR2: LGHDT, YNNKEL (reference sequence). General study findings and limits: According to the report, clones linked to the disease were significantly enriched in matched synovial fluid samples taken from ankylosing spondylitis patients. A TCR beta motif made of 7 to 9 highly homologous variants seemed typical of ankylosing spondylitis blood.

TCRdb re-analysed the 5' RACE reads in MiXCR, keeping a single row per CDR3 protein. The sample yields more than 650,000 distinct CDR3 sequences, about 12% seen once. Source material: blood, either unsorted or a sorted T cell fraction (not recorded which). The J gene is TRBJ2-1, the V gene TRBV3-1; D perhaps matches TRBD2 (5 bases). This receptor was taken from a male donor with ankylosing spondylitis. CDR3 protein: CASSHERAHFYNEQFF. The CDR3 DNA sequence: TGTGCCAGCAGCCACGAGAGGGCTCATTTTTACAATGAGCAGTTCTTC.